This T cell receptor (beta chain) was retrieved from a study of cytomegalovirus exposure and HLA in healthy donors. Primers included in the PCR were 60 Vbeta and 13 Jbeta primers. The repertoire was sequenced with immunoSEQ multiplex PCR; TCRdb's copy has only in-frame clones and lacks some. The sample lists about 82,000 clones; just over 70% were seen once. Germline V lookup: CDR1 SGHRS, CDR2 YFSETQ. The V segment lost 4 bases and the J segment 8 bases; nucleotides outside the gene matches: 8. The CDR3 length is 13 residues. This chain links TRBV5-1 with TRBJ1-2; 7 bases are shared with TRBD1. The specimen sequenced was PBMCs. This TCR was sampled from a man aged 60 to 69 in good health and CMV-seronegative. The CDR3 here is CASSLNQGGGYTF. CDR3 bases: TGCGCCAGCAGCCTAAATCAGGGGGGCGGCTACACCTTC.